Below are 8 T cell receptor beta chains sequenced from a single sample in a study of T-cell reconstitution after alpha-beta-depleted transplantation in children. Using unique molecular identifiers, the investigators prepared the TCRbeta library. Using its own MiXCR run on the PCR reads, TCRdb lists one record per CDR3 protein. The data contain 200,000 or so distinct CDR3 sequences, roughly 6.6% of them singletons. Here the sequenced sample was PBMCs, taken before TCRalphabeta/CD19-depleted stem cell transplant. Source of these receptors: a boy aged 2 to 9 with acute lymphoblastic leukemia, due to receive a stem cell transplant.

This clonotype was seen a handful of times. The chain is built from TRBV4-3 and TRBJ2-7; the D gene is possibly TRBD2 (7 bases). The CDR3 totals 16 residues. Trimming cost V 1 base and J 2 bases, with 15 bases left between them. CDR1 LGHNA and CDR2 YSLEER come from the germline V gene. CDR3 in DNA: TGCGCCAGCAGCCAAGGGGCGGGGGCCGTCCCCTACGAGCAGTACTTC. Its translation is CASSQGAGAVPYEQYF.

CDR3 DNA sequence: TGTGCCAGCGGATGGGGACTAGCGGGCCATAGCACAGATACGCAGTATTTT. As protein: CASGWGLAGHSTDTQYF. V gene TRBV28 combines with J gene TRBJ2-3; 12 bases are a match to TRBD2. Germline CDR1 and CDR2: MDHEN and SYDVKM. The CDR3 runs 17 residues. V dropped 8 bases and J dropped 0; count of bases not matched to a gene: 9.

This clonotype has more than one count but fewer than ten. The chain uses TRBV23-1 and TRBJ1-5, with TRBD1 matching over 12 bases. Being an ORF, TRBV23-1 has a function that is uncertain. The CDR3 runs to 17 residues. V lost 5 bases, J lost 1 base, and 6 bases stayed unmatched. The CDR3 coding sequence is TGCGCCAGCAGTACTCCGGGACAGGGGGCAAGCAATCAGCCCCAGCATTTT. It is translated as CASSTPGQGASNQPQHF.

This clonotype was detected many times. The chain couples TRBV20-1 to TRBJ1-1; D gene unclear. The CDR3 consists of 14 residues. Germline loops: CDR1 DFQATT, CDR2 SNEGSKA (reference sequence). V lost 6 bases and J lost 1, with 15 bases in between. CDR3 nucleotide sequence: TGCAGTGCCTCAATCGCGGGAGAGAACACTGAAGCTTTCTTT. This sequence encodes CSASIAGENTEAFF.

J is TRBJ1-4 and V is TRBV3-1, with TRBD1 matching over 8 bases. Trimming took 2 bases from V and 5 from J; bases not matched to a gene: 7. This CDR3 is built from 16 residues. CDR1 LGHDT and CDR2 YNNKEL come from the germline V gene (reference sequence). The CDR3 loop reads CASSQYRQGINEKLFF. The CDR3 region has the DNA TGTGCCAGCAGCCAATACCGACAGGGGATAAATGAAAAACTGTTTTTT.

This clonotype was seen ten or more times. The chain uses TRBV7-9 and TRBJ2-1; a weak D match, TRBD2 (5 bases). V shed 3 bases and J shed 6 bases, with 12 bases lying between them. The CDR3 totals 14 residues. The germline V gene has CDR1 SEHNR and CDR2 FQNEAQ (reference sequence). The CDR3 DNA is TGTGCCAGCAGCTTTCCCGGGAAGGGCAATGAGCAGTTCTTC. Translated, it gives CASSFPGKGNEQFF.

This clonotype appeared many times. CDR3 sequence (DNA): TGTGCCAGCAGCTACGCCCAGAACAATCAGCCCCAGCATTTT. Translated: CASSYAQNNQPQHF. This chain uses TRBV2 with TRBJ1-5; D ambiguous. This CDR3 contains 14 residues. The ends were cut back, 6 bases at V and 3 bases at J, with 12 bases in the middle. Germline V lookup: CDR1 SNHLY, CDR2 FYNNEI.

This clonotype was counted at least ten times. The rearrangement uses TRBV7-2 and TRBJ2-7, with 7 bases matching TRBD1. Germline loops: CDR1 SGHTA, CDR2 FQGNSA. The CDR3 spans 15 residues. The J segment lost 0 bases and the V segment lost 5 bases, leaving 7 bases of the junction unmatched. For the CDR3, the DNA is TGTGCCAGCAGCCGTACGGGACAGAGCTCCTACGAGCAGTACTTC. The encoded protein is CASSRTGQSSYEQYF.